This T cell receptor (beta chain) was obtained from a study of T cell responses to AZD1222 COVID-19 vaccine. Germline V lookup: CDR1 SSHAT, CDR2 FNYEAQ (reference sequence). This CDR3 has 15 residues. V lost 5 bases to trimming and J lost 5 bases; unmatched junction nucleotides: 9. Investigators merged groups given second doses at roughly 4 or roughly 12 weeks. TCRdb's table, derived via immunoSEQ multiplex PCR, lists solely in-frame clones and lacks some. The repertoire holds some 150,000 clones, with 80% to 95% as singletons. The sequencing here drew on peripheral blood, taken 28 days after the second AZD1222 dose. The sequence derives from an adult who received the AZD1222 COVID-19 vaccine. The chain carries TRBV7-7 and TRBJ2-5; 9 nucleotides match TRBD2. The CDR3 sequence is CASSAPEAGGETQYF. The CDR3 DNA reads TGTGCCAGCAGCGCACCGGAGGCGGGGGGGGAGACCCAGTACTTC.